These 13 T cell receptor beta chains were all obtained from the same sample, sequenced in a study of T cells in Graves' hyperthyroidism and ophthalmopathy. RNA transcripts served as the template for amplifying TCR beta CDR3 regions. RT-PCR in the first round (using the HTBI primer set) targeted the TCR CDR3. TCRdb fed the multiplex PCR reads into MiXCR, producing one record per CDR3 protein. The sample yields 200,000 or so distinct CDR3 sequences, less than 20% seen once. The source material was blood. The source is a woman aged 45-59 years with Graves' hyperthyroidism.

This clonotype showed up many times. The genes are TRBV11-2 and TRBJ2-7, with 10 bases aligning to TRBD1. This CDR3 has 15 amino acids. Germline CDR1 and CDR2: SGHAT and FQNNGV. V trimming: 5 bases; J trimming: 7 bases; junction bases outside the gene matches: 11. The CDR3 sequence is CASSPRTGGGGEQYF. DNA of the CDR3: TGTGCCAGCAGCCCACGGACAGGGGGAGGAGGGGAGCAGTACTTC. Supplemented by reference TRBV11-2 and TRBJ2-7, the full variable domain reads EAGVAQSPRYKIIEKRQSVAFWCNPISGHATLYWYQQILGQGPKLLIQFQNNGVVDDSQLPKDRFSAERLKGVDSTLKIQPAKLEDSAVYLCASSPRTGGGGEQYFGPGTRLTVT.

This clonotype was recorded at least ten times. The chain is built from TRBV27 and TRBJ2-1; 10 bases are shared with TRBD2. V shed 3 bases, J shed 7 bases, and the junction held 3 bases outside the gene matches. From germline, CDR1 is MNHEY and CDR2 SMNVEV (reference sequence). The CDR3 contains 14 residues. This CDR3 is CASSFQREGNEQFF. The CDR3, as DNA: TGTGCCAGCAGTTTCCAGCGGGAGGGGAATGAGCAGTTCTTC.

This clonotype was counted ten times or more. V usage is TRBV13 and J usage is TRBJ2-7; 8 bases fit TRBD2. There are 15 residues in the CDR3. V trimming: 8 bases; J trimming: 1 base; junction bases outside the gene matches: 10. Germline V gives CDR1 PRHDT, CDR2 FYEKMQ (reference sequence). The CDR3 nucleotides are TGTGCCAGCCTACTTGCGGGAGGCGCTTCCTACGAGCAGTACTTC. It yields the protein CASLLAGGASYEQYF.

This clonotype was detected many times. The genes are TRBV7-9 and TRBJ2-5; 8 nucleotides line up with TRBD2. The germline V gene encodes CDR1 SEHNR and CDR2 FQNEAQ (reference sequence). V trimming: 3 bases; J trimming: 2 bases; junction bases outside the gene matches: 8. CDR3 size: 16 residues. The CDR3, as DNA: TGTGCCAGCAGCTTGGGACTAGGTCGTCAACAAGAGACCCAGTACTTC. It encodes CASSLGLGRQQETQYF.

This clonotype has a handful of counts. This chain connects TRBV15 to TRBJ2-1, with 9 bases fitting TRBD1. The germline gives CDR1 LNHNV, CDR2 YYDKDF (reference sequence). This CDR3 has 16 residues. J lost 6 bases, V lost 0 bases, and 6 bases had no gene match. The CDR3 protein is CATSRDLGQGSNEQFF. As DNA, the CDR3 is TGTGCCACCAGCAGAGATCTGGGACAGGGAAGCAATGAGCAGTTCTTC.

This clonotype was detected a few times. The chain links TRBV18 to TRBJ1-4, with TRBD1 matching over 7 bases. V lost 6 bases, J lost 0 bases, and 4 bases stayed unmatched. Germline CDR1 and CDR2: KGHSH and LQKENI. The length of the CDR3 is 15 residues. This CDR3 is CASSGDSATNEKLFF. The CDR3 bases are TGTGCCAGCTCGGGGGACAGTGCAACTAATGAAAAACTGTTTTTT.

This clonotype showed up many times. The gene calls are TRBV20-1 and TRBJ1-1; unclear D gene. There are 13 residues in the CDR3. The germline V gene has CDR1 DFQATT and CDR2 SNEGSKA (reference sequence). The ends were cut back, 1 base at V and 1 base at J, with 7 bases in the middle. CDR3 DNA: TGCAGTGCTAGAGGGGCTAGGAACACTGAAGCTTTCTTT. Its protein is CSARGARNTEAFF.

In this sample, this clonotype turned up a few times. The genes are TRBV5-4 and TRBJ1-6; D gene uncertain. Germline CDR1 is SGHNT and CDR2 is YYREEE (reference sequence). V was trimmed by 4 bases and J by 7 bases, leaving 9 bases between them. The CDR3 is 13 amino acids. The chain's CDR3 is CASSPMENSPLHF. The CDR3, as DNA: TGTGCCAGCAGCCCTATGGAGAATTCACCCCTCCACTTT. The entire variable domain, with the rest obtained from reference TRBV5-4 and TRBJ1-6, is as follows: ETGVTQSPTHLIKTRGQQVTLRCSSQSGHNTVSWYQQALGQGPQFIFQYYREEENGRGNFPPRFSGLQFPNYSSELNVNALELDDSALYLCASSPMENSPLHFGNGTRLTVT.

The chain uses TRBV4-1 and TRBJ1-4, with TRBD1 matching 8 bases. Unmatched junction bases numbered 6, after V lost 5 bases and J lost 4 bases. CDR1 is MGHRA, CDR2 YSYEKL, per germline. This CDR3 is built from 15 residues. The CDR3 sequence: CASSGTGFVNEKLFF. In nucleotides, the CDR3 is TGCGCCAGCAGCGGGACAGGTTTCGTTAATGAAAAACTGTTTTTT.

The CDR3 protein is CASSSPSGIGGTGELFF. The DNA of the CDR3 is TGTGCCAGCAGTTCGCCCAGCGGGATAGGGGGCACCGGGGAGCTGTTTTTT. The chain couples TRBV6-1 to TRBJ2-2, with D possibly being TRBD2 (7 bases). The ends were cut back, 5 bases at V and 4 bases at J, with 20 bases in the middle. Germline lookup yields CDR1 MNHNS and CDR2 SASEGT. The CDR3 loop spans 17 amino acids.

This sequence joins TRBV7-2 and TRBJ2-7; no definite D call. The end of the DNA fits TRBJ2-1 better, so the J call may be wrong. The CDR3 spans 14 residues. Per the germline V gene, CDR1 is SGHTA and CDR2 is FQGNSA. The CDR3 loop is CASSLAAVNYEQFF. CDR3 coding DNA: TGTGCCAGCAGCTTGGCAGCTGTCAATTACGAGCAGTTCTTC.

This clonotype was seen at least ten times. This chain joins TRBV11-2 and TRBJ2-3, with TRBD2 matching over 9 bases. Trimming cost V 3 bases and J 7 bases; bases outside gene matches: 11. The CDR3 contains 16 residues. The germline CDR1 and CDR2 sequences are SGHAT and FQNNGV. The CDR3, as DNA: TGTGCCAGCAGCTTTTACCACGGGACTAGCAAGAATACGCAGTATTTT. Translation: CASSFYHGTSKNTQYF.

In its sample, this clonotype was seen a few times. This chain joins TRBV11-2 and TRBJ2-6, with 8 bases fitting TRBD2. The germline V gene encodes CDR1 SGHAT and CDR2 FQNNGV. There are 19 residues in the CDR3. The V and J ends lost 5 bases and 2 bases, in that order; junction bases with no gene match: 14. The CDR3: CASSHLRSSGSTGANVLTF. In DNA, the CDR3 is TGTGCCAGCAGCCACCTCAGATCCAGCGGGAGTACTGGGGCCAACGTCCTGACTTTC.